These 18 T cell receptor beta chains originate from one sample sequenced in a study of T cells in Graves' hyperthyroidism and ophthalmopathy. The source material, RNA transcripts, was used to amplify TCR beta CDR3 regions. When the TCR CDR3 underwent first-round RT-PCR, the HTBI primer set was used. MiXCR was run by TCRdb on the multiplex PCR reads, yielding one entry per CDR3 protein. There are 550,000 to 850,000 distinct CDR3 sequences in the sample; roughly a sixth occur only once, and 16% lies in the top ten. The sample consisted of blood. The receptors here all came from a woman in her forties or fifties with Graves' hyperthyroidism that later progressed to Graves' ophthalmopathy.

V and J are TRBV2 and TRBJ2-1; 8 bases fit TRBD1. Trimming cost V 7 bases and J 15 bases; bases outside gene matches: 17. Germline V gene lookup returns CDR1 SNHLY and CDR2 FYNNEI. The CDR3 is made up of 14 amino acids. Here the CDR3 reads CASILDRASVMGFF. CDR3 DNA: TGTGCCAGCATCCTGGACAGGGCCTCCGTGATGGGGTTCTTC.

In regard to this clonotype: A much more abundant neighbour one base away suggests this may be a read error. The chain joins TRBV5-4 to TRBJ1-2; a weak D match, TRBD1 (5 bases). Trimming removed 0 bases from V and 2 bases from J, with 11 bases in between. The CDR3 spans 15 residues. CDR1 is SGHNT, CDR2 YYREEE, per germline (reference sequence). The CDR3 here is CASSLAGLPNYGYTF. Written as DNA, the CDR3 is TGTGCCAGCAGCTTGGCGGGACTGCCGAACTATGGCTACACCTTC.

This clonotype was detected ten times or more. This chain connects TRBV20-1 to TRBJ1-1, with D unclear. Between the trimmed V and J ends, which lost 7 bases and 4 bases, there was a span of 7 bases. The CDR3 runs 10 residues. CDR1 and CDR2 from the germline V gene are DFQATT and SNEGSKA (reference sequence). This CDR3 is CSGEATEAFF. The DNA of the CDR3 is TGCAGTGGGGAGGCCACTGAAGCTTTCTTT.

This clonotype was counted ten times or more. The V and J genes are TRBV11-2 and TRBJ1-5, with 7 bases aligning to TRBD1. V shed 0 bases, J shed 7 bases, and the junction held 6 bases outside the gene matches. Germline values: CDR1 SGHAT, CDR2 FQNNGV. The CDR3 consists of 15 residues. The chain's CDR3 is CASSLEGGRNQPQHF. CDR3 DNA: TGTGCCAGCAGCTTAGAAGGGGGCAGGAACCAGCCCCAGCATTTT.

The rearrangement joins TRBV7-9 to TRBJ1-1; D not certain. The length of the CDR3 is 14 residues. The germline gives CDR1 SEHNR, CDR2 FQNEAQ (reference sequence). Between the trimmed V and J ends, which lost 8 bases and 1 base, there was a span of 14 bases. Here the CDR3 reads CASLPPPPNTEAFF. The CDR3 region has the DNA TGTGCCAGCCTCCCACCGCCCCCGAACACTGAAGCTTTCTTT.

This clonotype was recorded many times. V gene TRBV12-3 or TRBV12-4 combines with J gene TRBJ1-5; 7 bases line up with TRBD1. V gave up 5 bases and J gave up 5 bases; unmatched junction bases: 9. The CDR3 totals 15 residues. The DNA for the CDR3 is TGTGCCAGCAGTCTCAATACAGGGGAATATCAGCCCCAGCATTTT. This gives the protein CASSLNTGEYQPQHF.

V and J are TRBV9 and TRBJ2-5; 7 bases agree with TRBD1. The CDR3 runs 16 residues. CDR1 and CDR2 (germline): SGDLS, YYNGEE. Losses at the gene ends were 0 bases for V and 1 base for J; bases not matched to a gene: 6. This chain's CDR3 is CASSVDPGDSQETQYF. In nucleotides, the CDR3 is TGTGCCAGCAGCGTAGACCCCGGGGACAGCCAAGAGACCCAGTACTTC.

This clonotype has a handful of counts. The CDR3 loop is CASSPTGDGIQYF. CDR3 DNA sequence: TGTGCCAGCAGCCCGACAGGGGATGGCATTCAGTACTTC. This chain joins TRBV7-3 and TRBJ2-4; 8 bases line up with TRBD1. V lost 5 bases to trimming and J lost 9 bases; unmatched junction nucleotides: 6. The CDR3 consists of 13 residues. Germline V CDR1 and CDR2: SGHTA, FQGTGA.

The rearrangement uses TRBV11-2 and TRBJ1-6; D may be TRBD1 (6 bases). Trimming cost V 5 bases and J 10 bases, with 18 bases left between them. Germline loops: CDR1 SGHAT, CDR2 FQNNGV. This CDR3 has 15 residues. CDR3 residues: CASSGIGTLRSPLHF. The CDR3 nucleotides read TGTGCCAGCAGCGGAATCGGGACATTGAGGTCACCCCTCCACTTT.

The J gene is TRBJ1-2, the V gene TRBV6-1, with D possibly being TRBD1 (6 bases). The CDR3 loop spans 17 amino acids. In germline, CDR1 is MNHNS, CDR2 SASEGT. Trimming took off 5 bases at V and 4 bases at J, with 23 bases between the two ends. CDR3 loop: CASSYQSSGDTSYGYTF. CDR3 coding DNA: TGTGCCAGCAGTTACCAGTCCTCCGGGGACACCTCCTATGGCTACACCTTC.

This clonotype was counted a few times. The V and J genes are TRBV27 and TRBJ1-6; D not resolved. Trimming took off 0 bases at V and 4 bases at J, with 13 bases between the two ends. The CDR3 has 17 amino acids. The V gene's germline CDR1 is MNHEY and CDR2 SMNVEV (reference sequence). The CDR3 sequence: CASSLSAGLGYNSPLHF. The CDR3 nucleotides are TGTGCCAGCAGTTTATCTGCGGGTCTTGGGTATAATTCACCCCTCCACTTT.

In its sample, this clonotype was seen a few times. The DNA of the CDR3 is TGTGCCAGCGACCACGGGACCACTGAAGCTTTCTTT. This gives the protein CASDHGTTEAFF. The V and J genes are TRBV19 and TRBJ1-1; maybe TRBD1 (5 bases). V lost 9 bases, J lost 4 bases, and 12 bases lay in between. Germline values: CDR1 LNHDA, CDR2 SQIVND (reference sequence). The CDR3 is made up of 12 amino acids.

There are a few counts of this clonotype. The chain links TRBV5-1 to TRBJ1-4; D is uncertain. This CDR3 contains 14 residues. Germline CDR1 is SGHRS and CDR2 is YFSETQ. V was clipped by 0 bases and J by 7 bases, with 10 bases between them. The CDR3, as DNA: TGCGCCAGCAGCTTGGATCCCCGGAGTGAAAAACTGTTTTTT. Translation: CASSLDPRSEKLFF.

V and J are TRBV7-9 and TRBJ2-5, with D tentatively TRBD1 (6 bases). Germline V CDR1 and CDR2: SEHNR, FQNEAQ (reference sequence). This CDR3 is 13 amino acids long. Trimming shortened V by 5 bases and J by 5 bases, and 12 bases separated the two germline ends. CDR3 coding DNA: TGTGCCAGCAGCGACGGGCAGGGGGAGACCCAGTACTTC. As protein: CASSDGQGETQYF. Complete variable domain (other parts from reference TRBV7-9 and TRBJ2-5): DTGVSQNPRHKITKRGQNVTFRCDPISEHNRLYWYRQTLGQGPEFLTYFQNEAQLEKSRLLSDRFSAERPKGSFSTLEIQRTEQGDSAMYLCASSDGQGETQYFGPGTRLLVL.

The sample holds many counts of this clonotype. CDR3 sequence (DNA): TGTGCCAGCAGCTACCACCCGAGCTCTGGAAACACCATATATTTT. Translating gives CASSYHPSSGNTIYF. This chain joins TRBV11-2 and TRBJ1-3; no clear D. The CDR3 contains 15 residues. The V gene lost 4 bases and the J gene lost 0 bases, with 10 bases spanning the gap. Germline V gene data show CDR1 as SGHAT and CDR2 as FQNNGV.

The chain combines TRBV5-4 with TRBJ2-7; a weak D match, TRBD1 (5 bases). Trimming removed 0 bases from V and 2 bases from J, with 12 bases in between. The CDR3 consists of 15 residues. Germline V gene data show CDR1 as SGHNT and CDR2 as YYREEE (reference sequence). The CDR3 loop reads CASSLGQLAPYEQYF. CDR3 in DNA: TGTGCCAGCAGCTTGGGACAGTTGGCGCCCTACGAGCAGTACTTC.

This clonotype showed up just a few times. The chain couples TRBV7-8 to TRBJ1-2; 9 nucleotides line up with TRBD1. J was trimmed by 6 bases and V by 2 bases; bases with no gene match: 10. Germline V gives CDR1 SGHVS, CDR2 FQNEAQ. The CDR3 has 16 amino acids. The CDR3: CASSLLGTGSANGYTF. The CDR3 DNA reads TGTGCCAGCAGCTTATTGGGGACAGGGTCTGCAAATGGCTACACCTTC.

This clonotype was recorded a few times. In nucleotides, the CDR3 is TGTGCCACCAGCAGAGGTCGGGGCGAGAACTATGGCTACACCTTC. It specifies CATSRGRGENYGYTF. The chain is built from TRBV15 and TRBJ1-2, with D possibly matching TRBD1 (5 bases). Trimming shortened V by 1 base and J by 2 bases, and 11 bases separated the two germline ends. CDR3 length: 15 residues. CDR1 is LNHNV, CDR2 YYDKDF, per germline (reference sequence).